The clone carrying this T cell receptor beta chain turned up a few times. The antigen remains unidentified. TCRdb re-called the RT-PCR reads with MiXCR, one entry per CDR3 protein. This sample carries around 790,000 distinct CDR3 sequences, less than 25% of them seen once, and the ten largest clones take about 9.4%. The entry originates in a study of response to subunit inactivated influenza vaccine. The CDR3 is made up of 14 amino acids. Between the trimmed V and J ends, which lost 5 bases and 8 bases, there was a span of 16 bases. The germline gives CDR1 SEHNR, CDR2 FQNEAQ (reference sequence). Study-level points and caveats: The authors suggested that few new T cells are recruited per seasonal influenza vaccination.

Specimen: PBMCs from blood, collected 5 days after vaccination. The chain is built from TRBV7-9 and TRBJ2-1, with D perhaps TRBD2 (5 bases). The source of this sequence is a man in his fifties or sixties who received an inactivated influenza vaccine. This CDR3 is CASSQRGPGDEQFF. CDR3 in DNA: TGTGCCAGCAGCCAACGAGGGCCTGGGGATGAGCAGTTCTTC.